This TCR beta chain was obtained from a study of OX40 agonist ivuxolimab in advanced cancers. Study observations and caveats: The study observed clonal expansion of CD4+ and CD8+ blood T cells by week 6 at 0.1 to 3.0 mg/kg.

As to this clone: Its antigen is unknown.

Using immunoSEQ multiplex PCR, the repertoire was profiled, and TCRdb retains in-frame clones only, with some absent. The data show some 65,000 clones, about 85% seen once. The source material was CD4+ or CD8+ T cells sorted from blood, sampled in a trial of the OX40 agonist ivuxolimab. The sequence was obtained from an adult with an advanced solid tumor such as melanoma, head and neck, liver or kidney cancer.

Written as DNA, the CDR3 is TGTGCCAGCACCGTTTCGGCACACTCCTACAATGAGCAGTTCTTC. Its protein product is CASTVSAHSYNEQFF. This chain uses TRBV2 with TRBJ2-1; D ambiguous. The CDR3 is made up of 15 amino acids. Germline lookup yields CDR1 SNHLY and CDR2 FYNNEI. V lost 7 bases to trimming and J lost 0 bases, with 13 bases between them.